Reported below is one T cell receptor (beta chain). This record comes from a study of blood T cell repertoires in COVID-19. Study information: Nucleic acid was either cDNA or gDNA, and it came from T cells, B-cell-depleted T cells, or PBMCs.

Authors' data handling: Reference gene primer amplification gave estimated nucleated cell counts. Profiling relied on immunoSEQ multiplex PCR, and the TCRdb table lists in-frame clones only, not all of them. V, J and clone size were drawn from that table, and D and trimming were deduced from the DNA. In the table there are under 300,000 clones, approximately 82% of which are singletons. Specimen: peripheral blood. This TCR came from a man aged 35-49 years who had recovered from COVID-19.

CDR3 coding DNA: TGTGCCACCAGCAGAGATCTATCCGTAAGCTCCTACAATGAGCAGTTCTTC. As protein: CATSRDLSVSSYNEQFF. The V gene is TRBV15, the J gene TRBJ2-1, with D unresolved. CDR3 length: 17 residues. Germline CDR1 reads LNHNV; CDR2 reads YYDKDF (reference sequence). Trimming left V 0 bases short and J 0 bases short, with 12 bases between.